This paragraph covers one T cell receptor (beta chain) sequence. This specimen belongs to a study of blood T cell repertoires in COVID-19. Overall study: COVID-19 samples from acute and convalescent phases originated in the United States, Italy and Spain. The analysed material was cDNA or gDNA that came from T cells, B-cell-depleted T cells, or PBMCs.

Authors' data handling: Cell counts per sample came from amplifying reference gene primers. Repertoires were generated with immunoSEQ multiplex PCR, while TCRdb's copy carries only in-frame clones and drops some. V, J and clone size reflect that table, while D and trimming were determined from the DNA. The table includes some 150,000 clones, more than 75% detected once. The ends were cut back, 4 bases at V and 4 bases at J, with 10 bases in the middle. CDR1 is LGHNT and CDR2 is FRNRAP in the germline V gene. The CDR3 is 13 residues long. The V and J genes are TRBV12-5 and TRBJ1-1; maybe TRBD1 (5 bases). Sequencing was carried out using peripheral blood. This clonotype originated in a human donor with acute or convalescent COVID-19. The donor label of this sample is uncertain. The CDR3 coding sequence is TGTGCTAGTGGTTGGGACGGGGGCACTGAAGCTTTCTTT. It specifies CASGWDGGTEAFF.